These T cell receptor beta chains were read from a single sample in a study of sequential checkpoint blockade in melanoma. The method was immunoSEQ multiplex PCR; TCRdb's version includes in-frame clones alone and lacks a portion of them. The table lists roughly 30,000 clones, about 83% of them singletons. Sample: CD8+ T cells sorted from blood (inferred from file names), taken from a patient given nivolumab and ipilimumab in sequence. The source of these receptors is a human donor with melanoma. The CDR3 runs from the conserved cysteine through the conserved F or W. D genes are given only for firm matches. Size is stated for part of the rows, as once, few or many counts, or as a class when the clone is expanded.

TRBJ2-7 TRBV9 NA TRBD2 CASSAPLAGGSYEQYF TGTGCCAGCAGCGCCCCGCTGGCGGGAGGGAGCTACGAGCAGTACTTC
TRBJ2-7 TRBV27 NA TRBD1 CASSIGTGFYEQYF TGTGCCAGCAGCATCGGGACAGGGTTCTACGAGCAGTACTTC
TRBJ2-5 TRBV4-3 few NA CASSQGEYQETQYF TGCGCCAGCAGCCAGGGCGAATACCAAGAGACCCAGTACTTC
TRBJ1-3 TRBV29-1 NA NA CSVVGLAEGLYGNTIYF TGCAGCGTTGTAGGGTTAGCGGAGGGTTTGTACGGAAACACCATATATTTT
TRBJ1-3 TRBV5-8 few NA CASSPRTTSGNTIYF TGTGCCAGCAGCCCCCGGACAACTTCTGGAAACACCATATATTTT
TRBJ1-2 TRBV4-2 NA NA CASSPRTGSYGYTF TGTGCCAGCAGCCCGAGAACAGGGTCTTACGGCTACACCTTC
TRBJ2-7 TRBV7-3 NA TRBD2 CASSLLAGGSEQYF TGTGCCAGCAGCTTACTAGCGGGGGGTTCCGAGCAGTACTTC
TRBJ1-2 TRBV7-9 NA TRBD1 CASSGSGTGAPSAFSGYTF TGTGCCAGCAGCGGATCCGGGACAGGGGCACCCTCGGCCTTCAGTGGCTACACCTTC
TRBJ2-3 TRBV2 NA NA CASPVGGADTQYF TGTGCCAGTCCGGTTGGGGGCGCAGATACGCAGTATTTT
TRBJ2-1 TRBV18 NA TRBD1 CASSSTGDEQFF TGTGCCAGCTCATCGACAGGGGACGAGCAGTTCTTC
TRBJ2-2 TRBV11-2 NA NA CASSFRGELFF TGTGCCAGCAGCTTCAGGGGGGAGCTGTTTTTT
TRBJ2-1 TRBV19 NA NA CASTGEYNEQFF TGTGCCAGTACGGGGGAATACAATGAGCAGTTCTTC
TRBJ1-5 TRBV15 few NA CATSRDKSGGQPQHF TGTGCCACCAGCAGAGATAAGAGCGGGGGTCAGCCCCAGCATTTT
TRBJ2-5 TRBV6-5 NA NA CASRGAETQYF TGTGCCAGCAGGGGGGCAGAGACCCAGTACTTC
TRBJ2-3 TRBV5-1 NA NA CASSLAISRTDTQYF TGCGCCAGCAGCTTGGCCATAAGTAGAACAGATACGCAGTATTTT
TRBJ1-3 TRBV19 NA TRBD1 CASSDSTGTIPNSGNTIYF TGTGCCAGTAGTGACTCGACAGGGACGATCCCTAACTCTGGAAACACCATATATTTT
TRBJ1-1 TRBV5-1 NA NA CASSLGVWGENTEAFF TGCGCCAGCAGCTTGGGGGTTTGGGGGGAGAACACTGAAGCTTTCTTT
TRBJ2-1 TRBV4-1 NA TRBD1 CASRPGTGGSYNEQFF TGCGCCAGCAGACCAGGGACAGGAGGCTCCTACAATGAGCAGTTCTTC
TRBJ2-3 TRBV7-9 NA NA CASSSPGEFDTQYF TGTGCCAGCAGCTCCCCGGGGGAGTTCGATACGCAGTATTTT
TRBJ2-2 TRBV19 NA NA CASTIGGLNTGELFF TGTGCCAGTACCATCGGGGGACTGAACACCGGGGAGCTGTTTTTT
TRBJ2-7 TRBV21-1 NA NA CASSKRGLTGNEQSF TGTGCAAGCAGCAAAAGAGGGCTCACGGGGAACGAGCAGTCCTTC
TRBJ1-2 TRBV28 NA TRBD1 CASSVQGNYGYTF TGTGCCAGCAGTGTACAGGGGAACTATGGCTACACCTTC
TRBJ1-2 TRBV6-6 NA NA CASSTPGANYGYTF TGTGCCAGCAGTACGCCAGGGGCGAACTATGGCTACACCTTC
TRBJ1-2 TRBV4-3 few NA CASSPKPGQPYGYTF TGCGCCAGCAGCCCGAAACCCGGACAGCCCTATGGCTACACCTTC
TRBJ2-3 TRBV9 NA TRBD2 CASSAGDYVADTQYF TGTGCCAGCAGCGCGGGGGACTACGTGGCCGATACGCAGTATTTT
TRBJ2-7 TRBV29-1 NA TRBD1 CSVPGQGAYVHEQYF TGCAGCGTACCGGGACAGGGGGCGTATGTCCACGAGCAGTACTTC
TRBJ2-3 TRBV7-7 once TRBD2 CASSLAGGPMDTQYF TGTGCCAGCAGTCTAGCGGGGGGGCCAATGGATACGCAGTATTTT
TRBJ1-2 TRBV2 once NA CASSEAGEEGYGYTF TGTGCCAGCAGTGAAGCGGGTGAGGAGGGGTATGGCTACACCTTC
TRBJ2-7 TRBV7-2 NA TRBD2 CASSGGTSGTISYEQYF TGTGCCAGCAGCGGAGGGACTAGCGGGACCATCTCCTACGAGCAGTACTTC
TRBJ2-2 TRBV11-3 NA NA CASSSRTGGELFF TGTGCCAGCAGCTCGCGTACCGGCGGGGAGCTGTTTTTT
TRBJ2-3 TRBV7-3 NA TRBD2 CASSTSGATTDTQYF TGTGCCAGCAGCACTAGCGGAGCTACCACAGATACGCAGTATTTT
TRBJ2-5 TRBV4-3 NA NA CASSQDRTNHQETQYF TGCGCCAGCAGCCAAGATAGGACTAACCACCAAGAGACCCAGTACTTC
TRBJ1-4 TRBV6-5 NA NA CASSYFTGATNEKLFF TGTGCCAGCAGTTACTTTACAGGTGCAACTAATGAAAAACTGTTTTTT
TRBJ1-1 TRBV28 NA NA CASSSTGLGMNTEAFF TGTGCCAGCAGTTCGACGGGGTTGGGTATGAACACTGAAGCTTTCTTT
TRBJ2-7 TRBV27 NA TRBD1 CASRTGYEQYF TGTGCCAGCAGGACAGGGTACGAGCAGTACTTC
TRBJ2-1 TRBV10-3 NA NA CAIGGSSYNEQFF TGTGCCATCGGGGGGAGCTCCTACAATGAGCAGTTCTTC
TRBJ2-3 TRBV4-1 NA TRBD2 CASSEEAGDATDTQYF TGCGCCAGCAGCGAAGAGGCGGGAGACGCTACAGATACGCAGTATTTT
TRBJ1-1 TRBV30 NA NA CAWRGRGGMNTEAFF TGTGCCTGGAGGGGAAGGGGGGGCATGAACACTGAAGCTTTCTTT
TRBJ1-1 TRBV10-2 NA NA CASSGSTDNTEAFF TGCGCCAGCAGTGGGTCTACAGATAACACTGAAGCTTTCTTT
TRBJ2-7 TRBV27 once NA CASRADRNTPYEQYF TGTGCCAGCAGGGCGGACAGAAACACTCCCTACGAGCAGTACTTC
TRBJ1-1 TRBV9 NA NA CASTAPRGTEAFF TGTGCCAGCACCGCACCTCGGGGCACTGAAGCTTTCTTT
TRBJ2-7 TRBV4-3 NA TRBD1 CASSQGWQGAREQYF TGCGCCAGCAGCCAAGGTTGGCAGGGGGCGCGAGAGCAGTACTTC
TRBJ1-5 TRBV5-6 once NA CASSFGGAANQPQHF TGTGCCAGCAGCTTTGGTGGGGCAGCTAATCAGCCCCAGCATTTT
TRBJ1-5 TRBV19 NA NA CASSMPLAGNQPQHF TGTGCCAGTAGTATGCCCCTCGCGGGCAATCAGCCCCAGCATTTT
TRBJ2-2 TRBV6-4 NA NA CASSYSRGGELFF TGTGCCAGCAGTTACTCCCGGGGCGGGGAGCTGTTTTTT
TRBJ1-1 TRBV11-2 few NA CASSLAGNRHEAFF TGTGCCAGCAGCTTAGCCGGGAACCGTCATGAAGCTTTCTTT
TRBJ2-7 TRBV6-5 NA NA CASSSSGTRASYEQYF TGTGCCAGCAGTTCTTCTGGGACAAGGGCTTCCTACGAGCAGTACTTC
TRBJ2-7 TRBV5-8 NA NA CASSSRLGAEQYF TGTGCCAGCAGCTCCCGACTTGGGGCGGAGCAGTACTTC
TRBJ1-5 TRBV30 NA NA CAWSRGIGSNQPQHF TGTGCCTGGAGTCGGGGGATTGGGAGCAATCAGCCCCAGCATTTT
TRBJ2-2 TRBV7-9 NA NA CASKGGDTGELFF TGTGCCAGCAAGGGAGGAGACACCGGGGAGCTGTTTTTT
TRBJ1-5 TRBV7-9 NA TRBD1 CASSSDRERDQPQHF TGTGCCAGCAGCAGTGACAGGGAGAGGGATCAGCCCCAGCATTTT
TRBJ1-1 TRBV27 NA NA CASSFDLVSGTEAFF TGTGCCAGCAGTTTCGATCTAGTCTCTGGCACTGAAGCTTTCTTT
TRBJ1-1 TRBV28 NA TRBD1 CASSLGGQLNTEAFF TGTGCCAGCAGTTTAGGGGGACAGTTGAACACTGAAGCTTTCTTT
TRBJ2-5 TRBV7-9 NA TRBD2 CASSLVPAGLQETQYF TGTGCCAGCAGCTTAGTCCCAGCGGGACTACAAGAGACCCAGTACTTC